This T cell receptor beta chain was recovered during a study of T cell responses to AZD1222 COVID-19 vaccine. The method was immunoSEQ multiplex PCR; TCRdb's version includes in-frame clones alone and lacks a portion of them. The sample lists around 110,000 clones, about 92% occurring once. V dropped 1 base and J dropped 4 bases, with 13 bases sitting between them. This CDR3 contains 16 residues. CDR1 is LGHNA and CDR2 is YNFKEQ in the germline V gene. A note on this clone: Its antigen is still unknown.

Whole-study results and caveats: Unmutated regions of variants are reportedly targeted by nearly half of spike-specific TCRs. Most donors were white British and more were female, and clonal diversity was possibly underestimated.

The source material was peripheral blood, sampled on day 0 of AZD1222 vaccination. The chain couples TRBV4-2 to TRBJ2-2; tentatively, D is TRBD2 (6 bases). This TCR came from an adult in good health. In nucleotides, the CDR3 is TGTGCCAGCAGCCAAGGGGGACTTCGAGGCACCGGGGAGCTGTTTTTT. The encoded protein is CASSQGGLRGTGELFF.